These 11 T cell receptor beta chains were sequenced from one sample in a study of identical twins. TCRdb ran MiXCR on the 5' RACE reads and lists one entry per CDR3 protein. Seen here are approximately 300,000 distinct CDR3 sequences, more than 8% observed once, and the top ten hold 6% to 8.5%. These sequences were also reported in another study, on yellow fever vaccine responses in identical twins.

What was sequenced was CD8+ T cells sorted from blood. Source of these receptors: a young woman in good health.

V usage is TRBV27 and J usage is TRBJ2-7; D possibly corresponds to TRBD1 (5 bases). The V end was cut by 2 bases, the J end by 2 bases, with 13 bases between. There are 15 residues in the CDR3. The germline V gene has CDR1 MNHEY and CDR2 SMNVEV (reference sequence). The CDR3: CASSLDPGMPYEQYF. The CDR3 nucleotides are TGTGCCAGCAGTTTAGATCCAGGGATGCCCTACGAGCAGTACTTC.

This clonotype was seen a few times. The chain uses TRBV6-2 or TRBV6-3 and TRBJ2-7; D remains ambiguous. V lost 5 bases and J 2 bases, leaving 13 bases between the germline ends. CDR3 length: 14 amino acids. The germline V gene encodes CDR1 MNHEY and CDR2 SVGEGT. DNA of the CDR3: TGTGCCAGCAGTCCGGGCCTTTTCCCCTACGAGCAGTACTTC. Its protein is CASSPGLFPYEQYF.

This clonotype occurred a few times. The chain combines TRBV27 with TRBJ2-7; D may be TRBD2 (6 bases). The germline V and J ends were trimmed by 8 bases and 3 bases, with 14 bases remaining between them. The CDR3 consists of 13 residues. Germline lookup yields CDR1 MNHEY and CDR2 SMNVEV (reference sequence). CDR3 region: CASGRGIFYEQYF. CDR3 bases: TGTGCCAGCGGACGGGGGATTTTCTACGAGCAGTACTTC.

This clonotype was counted many times. The V and J genes are TRBV29-1 and TRBJ2-7; 13 nucleotides match TRBD2. Germline-derived CDR1 and CDR2 are SQVTM and ANQGSEA. This CDR3 contains 15 residues. Germline trimming cut 3 bases from V and 0 bases from J; bases unmatched to any gene: 2. CDR3: CSVEGLAGTSYEQYF. The DNA of the CDR3 is TGCAGCGTTGAGGGACTAGCGGGGACCTCCTACGAGCAGTACTTC.

This clonotype was seen only a few times. The rearrangement links TRBV12-3 or TRBV12-4 to TRBJ2-1; weak D call: TRBD2 (7 bases). The CDR3 loop spans 15 amino acids. The V end lost 7 bases, the J end lost 6 bases, and 19 bases lay between the germline ends. The CDR3 protein is CASIGGLAIPNEQFF. Here the CDR3 DNA reads TGTGCCAGCATCGGGGGGCTAGCTATTCCCAATGAGCAGTTCTTC.

The chain is built from TRBV29-1 and TRBJ2-1, with 9 positions matching TRBD1. CDR1 is SQVTM and CDR2 is ANQGSEA in the germline V gene. CDR3 size: 11 residues. CDR3 bases: TGCACGCTGGACAGGGGCAATGAGCAGTTCTTC. The encoded protein is CTLDRGNEQFF.

As to this clonotype: It is unclear where the CDR3 begins or ends on the DNA, so no DNA is shown, and the CDR3 is as TCRdb lists it. The chain recombines TRBV23-1 with TRBJ2-2; the table's D call, TRBD1, was not checked against the DNA. TRBV23-1 is placed among ORFs of uncertain function. The CDR3 extends over 15 residues, inclusive of both ends. The CDR3 here is CASSPGESLPGSCFF.

This clonotype was seen repeatedly, ten times or more. In nucleotides, the CDR3 is TGCAGCGCCCGGGACTACAATGAGCAGTTCTTC. This codes for CSARDYNEQFF. The chain uses TRBV29-1 and TRBJ2-1; D is possibly TRBD2 (5 bases). The CDR3 extends over 11 amino acids. Germline V gene lookup returns CDR1 SQVTM and CDR2 ANQGSEA. V gave up 7 bases and J gave up 3 bases, with 7 bases separating them.

The rearrangement links TRBV5-1 to TRBJ2-7; D is undetermined. The length of the CDR3 is 12 residues. V was trimmed by 3 bases and J by 6 bases, leaving 10 bases between them. Germline CDR1 is SGHRS and CDR2 is YFSETQ. This CDR3 reads CASSSPKGEQYF. The CDR3 region has the DNA TGCGCCAGCAGCTCCCCGAAGGGCGAGCAGTACTTC.

This clonotype was detected many times. The V and J genes are TRBV4-1 and TRBJ2-7; 8 positions agree with TRBD2. The CDR3 runs to 15 residues. In germline, CDR1 is MGHRA, CDR2 YSYEKL. Trimming removed 0 bases from V and 5 bases from J; junction bases left unmatched: 6. CDR3 protein: CASSQEKRETNEQYF. DNA for the CDR3: TGCGCCAGCAGCCAAGAAAAGCGGGAGACCAACGAGCAGTACTTC.

This clonotype turned up a few times. The chain uses TRBV9 and TRBJ1-2, with a tentative D call TRBD1 (6 bases). The CDR3 sequence is 17 residues long. The germline gives CDR1 SGDLS, CDR2 YYNGEE. V lost 3 bases, J lost 5 bases, and 23 bases lay in between. CDR3 bases: TGTGCCAGCAGCGGTGATCTGATGGGGGGCGCCGGGTATGGCTACACCTTC. The encoded protein is CASSGDLMGGAGYGYTF. Looking up the rest from reference TRBV9 and TRBJ1-2 gives the full variable domain: DSGVTQTPKHLITATGQRVTLRCSPRSGDLSVYWYQQSLDQGLQFLIQYYNGEERAKGNILERFSAQQFPDLHSELNLSSLELGDSALYFCASSGDLMGGAGYGYTFGSGTRLTVV.